The rows below give T cell receptor beta chains drawn from one sample of a study of blood T cell repertoires in COVID-19. Generated by immunoSEQ multiplex PCR, the TCRdb table keeps only in-frame clones and is missing some. This sample has 70,000 or so clones; around 87% occur once, and the top ten carry about a tenth. The sequencing input was peripheral blood. The receptor source for this set is a woman aged 18-29 years with acute or convalescent COVID-19. Each CDR3 is given without its conserved first and last residue. The order of the fields is clone size, V gene, J gene, CDR3 protein. Where a row states a size, it is once, few, many or the class of an expanded clone; other rows omit it.

once	TRBV5-1	TRBJ2-6	ASSLATGSAGANVLT
few	TRBV5-1	TRBJ1-2	ASSRQGSESYGYT
.	TRBV11-2	TRBJ2-1	ASSWDGGAYEQF
once	TRBV3-1/TRBV3-2	TRBJ2-7	ASSQDRRTYEQY
few	TRBV10-2	TRBJ1-2	ASSESTRAGAGYGYT
.	TRBV3-1/TRBV3-2	TRBJ2-3	ASSQDNRWDTQY
.	TRBV10-2	TRBJ1-1	ASSRQGQNTEAF
.	TRBV7-8	TRBJ2-1	ASSLGLAGLYNEQF
.	TRBV6-1	TRBJ1-3	ASSEDGTGGNTIY
once	TRBV7-9	TRBJ1-2	ASTMGGAHGKT
.	TRBV7-2	TRBJ2-1	ASSPWDRNEQF
.	TRBV7-2	TRBJ1-2	ASSQNSGQGFHGYT
.	TRBV2	TRBJ1-2	ASSEAQSGVGGYT
.	TRBV2	TRBJ2-7	ASSGGISYEQY
few	TRBV7-2	TRBJ2-1	ASSPTYNEQF
.	TRBV6-1	TRBJ2-5	ASSELPFQETQY
.	TRBV28	TRBJ2-5	ASSLSRGGAAETQY
.	TRBV7-2	TRBJ2-2	ASSPRGVELF
.	TRBV4-1	TRBJ1-2	ASSQQNHGGGYGYT
.	TRBV4-3	TRBJ2-5	ASSQNPTGQETQY
.	TRBV3-1/TRBV3-2	TRBJ2-2	ASSQRSRTSDTGELF
.	TRBV27	TRBJ2-2	ASSLSFGTSNTGELF
.	TRBV9	TRBJ2-7	ASSRGRGGPREQY
.	TRBV5-1	TRBJ2-3	ASSLVSSGSTDTQY
.	TRBV7-2	TRBJ1-2	ASSLAPTESYGYT
.	TRBV2	TRBJ1-2	ASSSSRGRDNYGYT